This passage covers 26 T cell receptor beta chains from one sample sequenced in a study of control samples from healthy donors and cancer patients. Assay: immunoSEQ multiplex PCR; the TCRdb copy retains only in-frame clones and omits some. The sample holds about 200,000 clones. Source material: blood. The receptors were sampled from a woman aged 25 to 39 in good health.

The J gene is TRBJ1-4, the V gene TRBV19; the D gene is possibly TRBD1 (5 bases). CDR3 length equals 16 residues. Trimming stripped 2 bases from V and 0 bases from J, with 10 bases between. Germline assignment: CDR1 LNHDA and CDR2 SQIVND (reference sequence). CDR3 bases: TGTGCCAGTAGTATATGGGGGTCTGCAACTAATGAAAAACTGTTTTTT. Translating gives CASSIWGSATNEKLFF.

V gene TRBV28 combines with J gene TRBJ1-6; a possible D gene is TRBD1 (5 bases). The CDR3 runs to 14 residues. Per germline, CDR1 MDHEN and CDR2 SYDVKM. Trimming removed 7 bases from V and 9 bases from J, with 16 bases in between. The CDR3 nucleotides are TGTGCCAGCAAGACCGGGGGAATCCCTTCACCCCTCCACTTT. Its protein product is CASKTGGIPSPLHF.

The rearrangement uses TRBV12-3 or TRBV12-4 and TRBJ2-2, with D unclear. Trimming removed 1 base from V and 1 base from J, with 1 base in between. This CDR3 region has 13 residues. CDR3 sequence (DNA): TGTGCCAGCAGTTTAGGGAACACCGGGGAGCTGTTTTTT. It yields the protein CASSLGNTGELFF.

The V and J genes are TRBV10-1 and TRBJ1-1; tentative D call: TRBD1 (5 bases). The CDR3 is made up of 14 amino acids. The germline V gene encodes CDR1 WNHNN and CDR2 SYGVQD (reference sequence). V dropped 2 bases and J dropped 1 base, with 8 bases sitting between them. Here the CDR3 reads CASSEPQGNTEAFF. For the CDR3, the DNA is TGCGCCAGCAGTGAGCCTCAGGGGAACACTGAAGCTTTCTTT.

J is TRBJ2-2 and V is TRBV7-9; D not resolved. The V gene's germline CDR1 is SEHNR and CDR2 FQNEAQ (reference sequence). The CDR3 extends over 12 amino acids. With 5 bases removed from V and 8 bases from J, the gap between germline ends came to 9 bases. The CDR3 loop is CASSQDKGELFF. Here the CDR3 DNA reads TGTGCCAGCAGCCAAGACAAGGGGGAGCTGTTTTTT.

The chain employs TRBV28 and TRBJ1-6, with a tentative D call TRBD1 (5 bases). The CDR3 runs to 16 residues. The germline V and J ends were trimmed by 5 bases and 6 bases, with 17 bases remaining between them. Germline assignment: CDR1 MDHEN and CDR2 SYDVKM. The DNA for the CDR3 is TGTGCCAGCAGTCCCCGGACACGCCGTGGTAATTCACCCCTCCACTTT. Translated: CASSPRTRRGNSPLHF.

The rearrangement uses TRBV20-1 and TRBJ1-4, with TRBD1 as a possible D gene (6 bases). The germline V gene has CDR1 DFQATT and CDR2 SNEGSKA (reference sequence). V lost 3 bases and J 0 bases, leaving 11 bases between the germline ends. There are 15 residues in the CDR3. Written as DNA, the CDR3 is TGCAGTGCTAGTCAACGGACAGCAACTAATGAAAAACTGTTTTTT. It specifies CSASQRTATNEKLFF.

This sequence joins TRBV19 and TRBJ2-2, with D tentatively TRBD1 or TRBD2 (5 bases each). The V gene's germline CDR1 is LNHDA and CDR2 SQIVND (reference sequence). This CDR3 region has 15 residues. The germline V and J ends were trimmed by 5 bases and 4 bases, with 14 bases remaining between them. CDR3 residues: CASSFREGTTGELFF. The DNA for the CDR3 is TGTGCCAGTAGTTTTAGAGAGGGGACCACCGGGGAGCTGTTTTTT.

This chain uses TRBV6-2 or TRBV6-3 with TRBJ1-1, with no clear D. V was shortened by 1 base and J by 4 bases, with 25 bases between the two germline ends. Germline V gene sequence: CDR1 MNHEY, CDR2 SVGEGT. The CDR3 is made up of 19 amino acids. The CDR3 reads CASSYFPYKGGSPSTEAFF. In nucleotides, the CDR3 is TGTGCCAGCAGTTACTTTCCTTACAAGGGAGGGTCCCCCTCCACTGAAGCTTTCTTT.

The chain joins TRBV6-5 to TRBJ2-7, with D perhaps TRBD1 or TRBD2 (5 bases each). Trimming cost V 2 bases and J 7 bases, with 15 bases left between them. Looked up from germline, CDR1 is MNHEY and CDR2 is SVGAGI. CDR3 length: 14 amino acids. The CDR3 region has the DNA TGTGCCAGCAGTTACCCGGGACGCTTGGGGGAGCAGTACTTC. This codes for CASSYPGRLGEQYF.

The rearrangement joins TRBV7-2 to TRBJ1-3; 8 bases are a match to TRBD1. Germline V CDR1 and CDR2: SGHTA, FQGNSA. The CDR3 extends over 15 amino acids. With V trimmed by 4 bases and J by 2 bases, 4 bases remained unmatched. CDR3 in amino acids: CASSYRTGPGNTIYF. DNA for the CDR3: TGTGCCAGCAGCTACCGGACAGGGCCTGGAAACACCATATATTTT.

The J gene is TRBJ2-2, the V gene TRBV5-1; D might be TRBD1 (6 bases). Germline lookup yields CDR1 SGHRS and CDR2 YFSETQ. The ends were cut back, 6 bases at V and 4 bases at J, with 19 bases in the middle. CDR3 size: 16 residues. CDR3 sequence: CASTDLPMGATGELFF. The DNA for the CDR3 is TGCGCCAGCACGGACCTCCCAATGGGGGCCACCGGGGAGCTGTTTTTT.

The CDR3 DNA follows: TGTGCCAGCAGCTTAGTGGGACGTACTAATGAAAAACTGTTTTTT. Amino acids: CASSLVGRTNEKLFF. This chain links TRBV7-6 with TRBJ1-4; a possible D gene is TRBD1 (5 bases). The CDR3 is 15 amino acids. V gave up 1 base and J gave up 2 bases, with 8 bases separating them. Germline CDR1 and CDR2: SGHVS and FNYEAQ. The full variable domain, its missing parts supplied by reference TRBV7-6 and TRBJ1-4, is GAGVSQSPRYKVTKRGQDVALRCDPISGHVSLYWYRQALGQGPEFLTYFNYEAQQDKSGLPNDRFSAERPEGSISTLTIQRTEQRDSAMYRCASSLVGRTNEKLFFGSGTQLSVL.

Written as DNA, the CDR3 is TGTGCCAGCTCACCGTATGGGGGAAGAAGGACTGAAGCTTTCTTT. Its protein product is CASSPYGGRRTEAFF. This chain joins TRBV18 and TRBJ1-1; D possibly corresponds to TRBD1 (5 bases). V was shortened by 3 bases and J by 5 bases, with 16 bases between the two germline ends. Germline V gene sequence: CDR1 KGHSH, CDR2 LQKENI. This CDR3 comprises 15 residues.

The chain has TRBV15 and TRBJ1-1; D is undetermined. CDR3 length: 13 residues. Germline V gene lookup returns CDR1 LNHNV and CDR2 YYDKDF (reference sequence). V lost 1 base to trimming and J lost 6 bases, with 9 bases between them. CDR3 protein: CATSRGLSPEAFF. The DNA for the CDR3 is TGTGCCACCAGCAGAGGACTCTCCCCTGAAGCTTTCTTT.

The V and J genes are TRBV19 and TRBJ1-6, with D possibly being TRBD1 (5 bases). This CDR3 contains 16 residues. Germline V gives CDR1 LNHDA, CDR2 SQIVND (reference sequence). V gave up 9 bases and J gave up 0 bases, with 15 bases separating them. The CDR3 is CASSQGTSSYNSPLHF. CDR3 in DNA: TGTGCCAGCTCTCAGGGCACCAGCTCCTATAATTCACCCCTCCACTTT.

The chain combines TRBV19 with TRBJ1-3; D unresolved. The CDR3 runs 11 residues. V lost 3 bases, J lost 6 bases, and 3 bases lay in between. The V gene's germline CDR1 is LNHDA and CDR2 SQIVND (reference sequence). CDR3: CASSMENTIYF. CDR3 nucleotides: TGTGCCAGTAGTATGGAAAACACCATATATTTT.

The chain has TRBV28 and TRBJ1-1; D unclear. V was cut by 3 bases and J by 5 bases, with 16 bases left in between. There are 15 residues in the CDR3. The germline V gene encodes CDR1 MDHEN and CDR2 SYDVKM. The CDR3, as DNA: TGTGCCAGCAGTTTGCGTTTCAGGCGGGAGACTGAAGCTTTCTTT. It is translated as CASSLRFRRETEAFF.

This rearrangement joins TRBV5-4 to TRBJ2-2, with 16 bases lining up with TRBD2. The V gene's germline CDR1 is SGHNT and CDR2 YYREEE (reference sequence). The trim removed 3 bases at V and 7 bases at J, leaving 6 bases unmatched. The CDR3 extends over 17 amino acids. The CDR3 loop reads CASSWGLAGGPSGELFF. The CDR3 region has the DNA TGTGCCAGCAGCTGGGGACTAGCGGGGGGGCCGAGCGGGGAGCTGTTTTTT.

The V gene is TRBV6-1, the J gene TRBJ2-2; unclear D gene. Trimming stripped 1 base from V and 7 bases from J, with 10 bases between. Germline CDR1 MNHNS, CDR2 SASEGT. This CDR3 region has 14 residues. The CDR3 DNA is TGTGCCAGCAGTGAAGACAGTTTAATCGGGGAGCTGTTTTTT. It codes for CASSEDSLIGELFF.

The chain joins TRBV6-4 to TRBJ2-6; a weak D match, TRBD1 (6 bases). Germline lookup yields CDR1 MRHNA and CDR2 SNTAGT. V gave up 2 bases and J gave up 1 base, with 12 bases separating them. The CDR3 is 17 amino acids. The CDR3 bases are TGTGCCAGCAGTGACACCTACAGGGAGTCTGGGGCCAACGTCCTGACTTTC. Its translation: CASSDTYRESGANVLTF.

The CDR3 sequence: CASNQDSSYNSPLHF. In nucleotides, the CDR3 is TGCGCCAGCAACCAGGACAGCTCCTATAATTCACCCCTCCACTTT. The J gene is TRBJ1-6, the V gene TRBV4-3, with D possibly matching TRBD1 (6 bases). The CDR3 sequence is 15 residues long. Trimming stripped 7 bases from V and 0 bases from J, with 10 bases between. From germline, CDR1 is LGHNA and CDR2 YSLEER.

This rearrangement joins TRBV15 to TRBJ2-5; D is uncertain. The CDR3 contains 13 residues. Germline CDR1 and CDR2: LNHNV and YYDKDF (reference sequence). Trimming removed 0 bases from V and 3 bases from J, with 5 bases in between. For the CDR3, the DNA is TGTGCCACCAGCAGAGATTCAGAAGAGACCCAGTACTTC. It codes for CATSRDSEETQYF.

The rearrangement links TRBV28 to TRBJ2-1; TRBD1 matches at 7 bases. Germline V CDR1 and CDR2: MDHEN, SYDVKM. This CDR3 contains 15 residues. Trimming at V came to 6 bases and at J to 7 bases, leaving 12 bases not matched to a gene. This chain's CDR3 is CASSPNRGLRNEQFF. CDR3 DNA sequence: TGTGCCAGCAGCCCAAACAGGGGTTTGAGGAATGAGCAGTTCTTC.

This chain joins TRBV11-2 and TRBJ2-7; 10 nucleotides line up with TRBD1. The CDR3 is made up of 15 amino acids. V was pared by 1 base and J by 6 bases, with 6 bases of the junction left unmatched. Looked up from germline, CDR1 is SGHAT and CDR2 is FQNNGV. The DNA of the CDR3 is TGTGCCAGCAGCTTAGGTCGGACAGGGGGTAGCGAGCAGTACTTC. Amino acids: CASSLGRTGGSEQYF.

The V gene is TRBV10-3, the J gene TRBJ1-6; tentatively, D is TRBD1 (5 bases). The ends were cut back, 6 bases at V and 7 bases at J, with 16 bases in the middle. CDR3 length: 15 residues. Germline CDR1 ENHRY, CDR2 SYGVKD. In nucleotides, the CDR3 is TGTGCCATCAGAATCGAACAGGTCCCCAATTCACCCCTCCACTTT. This translates into CAIRIEQVPNSPLHF.